This TCR beta chain is drawn from a study of molecular identifiers for immune sequencing clone quantification. Study-level points and caveats: Clones exceeding 20 RNA copies carried over 97% of effector molecules but under 1% of naive-cell molecules.

TCRdb reprocessed the PCR reads with MiXCR, giving one entry per CDR3 protein. The data contain about 97,000 distinct CDR3 sequences, 20% to 25% of them singletons. This CDR3 region has 11 residues. Deletions cut 4 bases from V and 5 bases from J, with 5 bases between. This clonotype has ten or more counts. Its matching antigen is unknown. The sequence was collected from a human donor in good health. Some libraries in this study had Jurkat cell RNA spiked in. Sequenced material: naive CD8+ T cells from blood, with Jurkat cell RNA spiked in. Indicated subset: FACS-sorted CD8+CD4-CCR7+CD45RA+ naive T cells. This chain connects TRBV12-3 or TRBV12-4 to TRBJ2-5; D not resolved. Here the CDR3 DNA reads TGTGCCAGCAGTTCGAGGGAGACCCAGTACTTC. It encodes CASSSRETQYF.